These T cell receptor beta chains were read from a single sample in a study of cytomegalovirus exposure and HLA in healthy donors. The protocol was immunoSEQ multiplex PCR, while the TCRdb copy is restricted to in-frame clones and leaves out a portion. The table has roughly 120,000 clones, around three quarters seen once. The sample was PBMCs. These receptors originate from a man aged 50 or older in good health and CMV-seropositive. CDR3s include the opening cysteine and the closing phenylalanine or tryptophan. A D gene is named only where the DNA matches it firmly. Size tells how often a clone was seen (once, few, many) or the class of an expanded clone, and some rows leave it out.

d_call	clone_size	cdr3_length	j_call	v_call	cdr3_nt	cdr3_aa
TRBD2	few	17	TRBJ2-7	TRBV14	TGTGCCAGCAGTCGACAAACCGGGACTAGCGGGAGTTTCGAGCAGTACTTC	CASSRQTGTSGSFEQYF
-	few	11	TRBJ2-5	TRBV30	TGTGCCTGGAGTGTCCGGGAGACCCAGTACTTC	CAWSVRETQYF
-	-	10	TRBJ2-5	TRBV29-1	TGCAGCGGGGGAGTTGAGACCCAGTACTTC	CSGGVETQYF
-	few	16	TRBJ1-2	TRBV5-1	TGCGCCAGCAGCTTGGGGGCAGGGGAACCTAACTATGGCTACACCTTC	CASSLGAGEPNYGYTF
TRBD2	-	17	TRBJ2-3	TRBV25-1	TGTGCCAGCAGTGACGTGAGGACTAGCGGGGGAACAGATACGCAGTATTTT	CASSDVRTSGGTDTQYF
TRBD2	-	18	TRBJ2-2	TRBV9	TGTGCCAGCAGCGTCCTGACTAGCGGGAGCTTGAACACCGGGGAGCTGTTTTTT	CASSVLTSGSLNTGELFF
-	-	16	TRBJ2-7	TRBV12-1	TGTGCCAGCAGCTTCTCGATGACAGGGAAGTCCTACGAGCAGTACTTC	CASSFSMTGKSYEQYF
TRBD1	-	14	TRBJ1-5	TRBV6-1	TGTGCCAGCAGTGGACAGGGAGGCCATCAGCCCCAGCATTTT	CASSGQGGHQPQHF
-	once	14	TRBJ1-2	TRBV6-5	TGTGCCAGCAGTTACTCGGCAGGGAACTATGGCTACACCTTC	CASSYSAGNYGYTF
-	-	14	TRBJ1-5	TRBV28	TGTGCCAGCAGTTTGGCTTCAGGATTCCAGCCCCAGCATTTT	CASSLASGFQPQHF
TRBD2	-	16	TRBJ2-1	TRBV11-2	TGTGCCAGCAGCAAAGAGCGGGGGGGCAGGTACAATGAGCAGTTCTTC	CASSKERGGRYNEQFF
-	few	14	TRBJ1-2	TRBV19	TGTGCCAGTAGTATGGAGGCAGGAGTCTATGGCTACACCTTC	CASSMEAGVYGYTF
-	-	16	TRBJ1-1	TRBV25-1	TGTGCCAGCAGTGAAAGGGGCGGAGCGACGAACACTGAAGCTTTCTTT	CASSERGGATNTEAFF
-	-	17	TRBJ1-6	TRBV15	TGTGCCACCAGCAGAGATCCCATCGGGGGGGTAGGTTCACCCCTCCACTTT	CATSRDPIGGVGSPLHF
-	-	15	TRBJ1-1	TRBV19	TGTGCCAGTACCAACTCGCGGTGGACGGGGACTGAAGCTTTCTTT	CASTNSRWTGTEAFF
-	-	12	TRBJ2-7	TRBV2	TGTGCCAGCAGTGAACGGAGAGGCGAGCAGTACTTC	CASSERRGEQYF
-	-	13	TRBJ2-7	TRBV7-2	TGTGCCAGCAGCTTAGATCAAGGTACAGGGCCGCACTTC	CASSLDQGTGPHF
-	few	15	TRBJ1-5	TRBV6-6	TGTGCCAGCAGCGTTGGGCTTTATAGCAATCAGCCCCAGCATTTT	CASSVGLYSNQPQHF
TRBD1	-	14	TRBJ1-5	TRBV30	TGTGCCTGGAGTGTACAAGGGGGCAGTCAGCCCCAGCATTTT	CAWSVQGGSQPQHF
TRBD1	-	14	TRBJ2-7	TRBV30	TGTGCCTGGAGCTCCGGGACAGGGGGATTCGAGCAGTACTTC	CAWSSGTGGFEQYF
TRBD1	few	15	TRBJ2-5	TRBV7-3	TGTGCCAGCAGCGAACAGGGACAGGGTGGCGAGACCCAGTACTTC	CASSEQGQGGETQYF
TRBD2	-	18	TRBJ2-1	TRBV27	TGTGCCAGCAGTTTATCGCCCCAGAGCGGGGGCGTATACAATGAGCAGTTCTTC	CASSLSPQSGGVYNEQFF
TRBD1	-	15	TRBJ2-5	TRBV7-9	TGTGCCAGCAGCTTAGGGACAGGGGGCACAAGGGCCCAGTACTTC	CASSLGTGGTRAQYF
TRBD1	-	15	TRBJ1-2	TRBV19	TGTGCCAGTAGTACCACCGGGACAGGGAACTATGGCTACACCTTC	CASSTTGTGNYGYTF
-	-	16	TRBJ1-1	TRBV5-1	TGCGCCAGCAGCTTGGGGGGGCAGGGGCTGAACACTGAAGCTTTCTTT	CASSLGGQGLNTEAFF
TRBD1	-	19	TRBJ2-6	TRBV7-2	TGTGCCAGCAGCCCCACCCTAGGACAGGGGGACTCTGGGGCCAACGTCCTGACTTTC	CASSPTLGQGDSGANVLTF
-	-	17	TRBJ1-1	TRBV18	TGTGCCAGCTCGCCAACCTCTCCTTCTGGCTTGAAGACTGAAGCTTTCTTT	CASSPTSPSGLKTEAFF
TRBD1	-	13	TRBJ1-6	TRBV18	TGTGCCAGCTCAGGACAGGCGGATTCACCCCTCCACTTT	CASSGQADSPLHF
TRBD2	-	17	TRBJ2-3	TRBV28	TGTGCCAGCAGTTTTGGTGGTGCGGGGGGCGGGACAGATACGCAGTATTTT	CASSFGGAGGGTDTQYF
-	-	15	TRBJ1-1	TRBV6-5	TGTGCCAGCAGTTATCTCGGAGAGGGCGACACTGAAGCTTTCTTT	CASSYLGEGDTEAFF
-	-	15	TRBJ1-2	TRBV6-1	TGTGCCAGCAGTGAAGTGGGGGCCGGCGGCTATGGCTACACCTTC	CASSEVGAGGYGYTF
-	-	16	TRBJ1-3	TRBV10-3	TGTGCCATCAGTGAGAGGGCAGGGGAAAAGGGAAACACCATATATTTT	CAISERAGEKGNTIYF
TRBD1	once	14	TRBJ1-6	TRBV4-2	TGTGCCAGCAGCCAGGACAGGGTCTGGTCACCCCTCCACTTT	CASSQDRVWSPLHF